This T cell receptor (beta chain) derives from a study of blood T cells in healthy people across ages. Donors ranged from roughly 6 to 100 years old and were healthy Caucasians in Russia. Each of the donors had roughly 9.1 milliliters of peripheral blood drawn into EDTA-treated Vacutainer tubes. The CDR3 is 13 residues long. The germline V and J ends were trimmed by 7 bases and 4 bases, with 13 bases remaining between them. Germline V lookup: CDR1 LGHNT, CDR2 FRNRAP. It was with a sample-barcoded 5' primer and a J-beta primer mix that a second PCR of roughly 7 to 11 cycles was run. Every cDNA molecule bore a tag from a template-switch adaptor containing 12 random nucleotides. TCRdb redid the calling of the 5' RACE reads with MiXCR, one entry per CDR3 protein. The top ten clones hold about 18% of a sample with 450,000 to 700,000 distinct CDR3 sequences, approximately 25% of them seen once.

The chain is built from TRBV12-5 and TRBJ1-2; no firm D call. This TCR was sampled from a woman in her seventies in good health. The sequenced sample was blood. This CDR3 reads CASAIDALYGYTF. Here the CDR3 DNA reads TGTGCTAGTGCCATTGATGCCCTCTATGGCTACACCTTC.